Listed here are 25 T cell receptor beta chains from one sample, sequenced in a study of cytomegalovirus exposure and HLA in healthy donors. 13 Jbeta primers and 60 Vbeta primers were used for the PCR. TCRdb's table, derived via immunoSEQ multiplex PCR, lists solely in-frame clones and lacks some. Of 150,000 to 200,000 clones listed, 70% were seen once; the top ten hold approximately 4.4%. Sequencing was carried out using PBMCs. The receptors come from a man aged 18-30 years in good health and CMV-seropositive.

V usage is TRBV5-1 and J usage is TRBJ2-3, with D perhaps matching TRBD1 (6 bases). CDR1 and CDR2 (germline): SGHRS, YFSETQ. This CDR3 contains 13 residues. V lost 0 bases, J lost 6 bases, and 8 bases lay in between. In DNA, the CDR3 is TGCGCCAGCAGCTTGGAGGGGGAGGATACGCAGTATTTT. It yields the protein CASSLEGEDTQYF.

This clone was observed a handful of times. The chain uses TRBV4-1 and TRBJ2-1, with 7 nucleotides matching TRBD1. J lost 0 bases, V lost 3 bases, and 11 bases had no gene match. The length of the CDR3 is 18 residues. The germline V gene encodes CDR1 MGHRA and CDR2 YSYEKL. CDR3 sequence reads: CASSQSGGKQSSYNEQFF. DNA for the CDR3: TGCGCCAGCAGCCAGTCAGGGGGAAAGCAAAGCTCCTACAATGAGCAGTTCTTC.

This clone was seen a handful of times. The V and J genes are TRBV27 and TRBJ1-4; 8 bases agree with TRBD1. Germline CDR1 reads MNHEY; CDR2 reads SMNVEV (reference sequence). V shed 6 bases and J 8 bases; nucleotides not matched to a gene: 8. The CDR3 length is 14 residues. CDR3 bases: TGTGCCAGCAGCCCGACAGGGGTAAGGGAAAAACTGTTTTTT. Translation gives CASSPTGVREKLFF. Full variable domain (remainder filled in from reference TRBV27 and TRBJ1-4): EAQVTQNPRYLITVTGKKLTVTCSQNMNHEYMSWYRQDPGLGLRQIYYSMNVEVTDKGDVPEGYKVSRKEKRNFPLILESPSPNQTSLYFCASSPTGVREKLFFGSGTQLSVL.

As to this clone: The same CDR3 also results from other DNA sequences found in this sample. The chain joins TRBV28 to TRBJ2-5; D might be TRBD2 (6 bases). CDR1 and CDR2 from the germline V gene are MDHEN and SYDVKM. The ends were cut back, 4 bases at V and 2 bases at J, with 11 bases in the middle. The CDR3 has 14 amino acids. CDR3 DNA sequence: TGTGCCAGCAGTTCAGGACTAAGGCAAGAGACCCAGTACTTC. Encoded protein: CASSSGLRQETQYF.

V usage is TRBV7-6 and J usage is TRBJ2-7; 11 nucleotides line up with TRBD2. Losses at the gene ends were 5 bases for V and 3 bases for J; bases not matched to a gene: 6. The CDR3 has 15 amino acids. CDR1 is SGHVS and CDR2 is FNYEAQ in the germline V gene. The CDR3 bases are TGTGCCAGCAGCCCTACTAGCGGGAGAATCTACGAGCAGTACGTC. Translating it yields CASSPTSGRIYEQYV.

J is TRBJ2-6 and V is TRBV11-3; D is ambiguous. In germline, CDR1 is SGHNT, CDR2 YENEEA. Trimming took off 3 bases at V and 4 bases at J, with 10 bases between the two ends. The CDR3 has 15 residues. The CDR3 spells CASSLLNAGANVLTF. CDR3 DNA: TGTGCCAGCAGCTTGTTGAATGCGGGGGCCAACGTCCTGACTTTC.

The chain couples TRBV5-6 to TRBJ1-2, with 8 bases matching TRBD1. The CDR3 is 13 amino acids. Germline V gene lookup returns CDR1 SGHDT and CDR2 YYEEEE. V was pared by 5 bases and J by 5 bases, with 5 bases of the junction left unmatched. The CDR3 DNA reads TGTGCCAGCAGTACGACAGGGGAATATGGCTACACCTTC. Translation gives CASSTTGEYGYTF.

The gene calls are TRBV9 and TRBJ2-3; D gene uncertain. The CDR3 runs to 18 residues. Germline V CDR1 and CDR2: SGDLS, YYNGEE. The V gene lost 0 bases and the J gene lost 0 bases, with 17 bases spanning the gap. Written as DNA, the CDR3 is TGTGCCAGCAGCGTAGGCCCCTCCCCTCAGTCTAGCACAGATACGCAGTATTTT. Its protein product is CASSVGPSPQSSTDTQYF. The whole variable domain, remainder taken from reference TRBV9 and TRBJ2-3, is DSGVTQTPKHLITATGQRVTLRCSPRSGDLSVYWYQQSLDQGLQFLIQYYNGEERAKGNILERFSAQQFPDLHSELNLSSLELGDSALYFCASSVGPSPQSSTDTQYFGPGTRLTVL.

The chain uses TRBV29-1 and TRBJ1-2; 8 nucleotides match TRBD1. CDR1 is SQVTM and CDR2 is ANQGSEA in the germline V gene. This CDR3 contains 13 residues. The junction had 5 bases not matched to a gene; V was cut back by 5 bases and J by 3 bases. CDR3 in amino acids: CSVRTGWDYGYTF. Here the CDR3 DNA reads TGCAGCGTTCGGACAGGGTGGGACTATGGCTACACCTTC. Using reference TRBV29-1 and TRBJ1-2 for the parts outside the CDR3, the full variable domain is SAVISQKPSRDICQRGTSLTIQCQVDSQVTMMFWYRQQPGQSLTLIATANQGSEATYESGFVIDKFPISRPNLTFSTLTVSNMSPEDSSIYLCSVRTGWDYGYTFGSGTRLTVV.

This clone was counted between two and nine times. The rearrangement uses TRBV9 and TRBJ1-2; D may be TRBD1 (6 bases). CDR1 is SGDLS, CDR2 YYNGEE, per germline. The V gene lost 0 bases and the J gene lost 8 bases, with 11 bases spanning the gap. This CDR3 has 13 residues. The CDR3 region has the DNA TGTGCCAGCAGCGTAGGGGCAGGGGTCGGCTACACCTTC. It encodes CASSVGAGVGYTF. The complete variable domain, with remaining parts taken from reference TRBV9 and TRBJ1-2, reads DSGVTQTPKHLITATGQRVTLRCSPRSGDLSVYWYQQSLDQGLQFLIQYYNGEERAKGNILERFSAQQFPDLHSELNLSSLELGDSALYFCASSVGAGVGYTFGSGTRLTVV.

The CDR3, as DNA: TGTGCCAGCAGTGAAATAGGGGTCAGGACTGAAGCTTTCTTT. Its protein is CASSEIGVRTEAFF. The gene calls are TRBV2 and TRBJ1-1; D possibly corresponds to TRBD1 (5 bases). The CDR3 has 14 residues. Between the trimmed V and J ends, which lost 2 bases and 5 bases, there was a span of 12 bases. Germline V gene lookup returns CDR1 SNHLY and CDR2 FYNNEI.

The J gene is TRBJ2-7, the V gene TRBV6-5; D is ambiguous. Deletions cut 2 bases from V and 3 bases from J, with 5 bases between. In germline, CDR1 is MNHEY, CDR2 SVGAGI. This CDR3 contains 12 residues. CDR3 coding DNA: TGTGCCAGCAGTTACGTGGACTACGAGCAGTACGTC. Translation gives CASSYVDYEQYV.

Only a few counts were recorded for this clone. V and J are TRBV15 and TRBJ1-4, with TRBD1 as a possible D gene (5 bases). Germline V gene data show CDR1 as LNHNV and CDR2 as YYDKDF (reference sequence). The CDR3 has 14 amino acids. Trimming pared 0 bases from V and 8 bases from J, leaving 10 bases between. The CDR3 sequence is CATSRDETAEKLFF. Here the CDR3 DNA reads TGTGCCACCAGCAGAGACGAGACAGCAGAAAAACTGTTTTTT.

The chain joins TRBV19 to TRBJ1-2; tentative D call: TRBD1 (5 bases). Looked up from germline, CDR1 is LNHDA and CDR2 is SQIVND (reference sequence). V was trimmed by 3 bases and J by 2 bases, leaving 7 bases between them. The CDR3 totals 13 residues. The CDR3: CASSIKGNYGYTF. In nucleotides, the CDR3 is TGTGCCAGTAGTATCAAGGGGAACTATGGCTACACCTTC.

With respect to this clone: Other nucleotide sequences in the sample specify the same CDR3. The chain uses TRBV2 and TRBJ2-1, with unresolved D. The CDR3 sequence is 12 residues long. From germline, CDR1 is SNHLY and CDR2 FYNNEI. Trimming cost V 8 bases and J 2 bases, with 7 bases left between them. The CDR3 DNA reads as TGTGCCAGCGGCCTAGCCTACAATGAGCAGTTCTTC. This codes for CASGLAYNEQFF.

The rearrangement joins TRBV5-1 to TRBJ1-3; 11 bases fit TRBD1. J gave up 3 bases and V 0 bases, and 5 bases lay outside the gene matches. Looked up from germline, CDR1 is SGHRS and CDR2 is YFSETQ. The CDR3 runs 17 residues. CDR3 sequence: CASSLDGQGADGNTIYF. The DNA for the CDR3 is TGCGCCAGCAGCTTGGACGGACAGGGGGCCGATGGAAACACCATATATTTT.

This chain connects TRBV7-2 to TRBJ2-4; maybe TRBD1 (5 bases). CDR1 and CDR2 from the germline V gene are SGHTA and FQGNSA. CDR3 length equals 12 residues. The V and J ends lost 6 bases and 7 bases respectively, with 10 bases between them. The CDR3 bases are TGTGCCAGCAGATCGGACATGAACATTCAGTACTTC. The encoded protein is CASRSDMNIQYF.

This clone was seen only a few times. V usage is TRBV7-2 and J usage is TRBJ2-3; 13 bases fit TRBD2. Germline loops: CDR1 SGHTA, CDR2 FQGNSA. The CDR3 sequence is 16 residues long. Losses at the gene ends were 4 bases for V and 4 bases for J; bases not matched to a gene: 5. DNA for the CDR3: TGTGCCAGCAGCTCGAGACTAGCGGGGGGTTCAGATACGCAGTATTTT. Amino acid sequence: CASSSRLAGGSDTQYF.

The chain recombines TRBV7-9 with TRBJ2-5; possibly TRBD1 for D (5 bases). V lost 4 bases and J lost 5, with 8 bases in between. CDR3 size: 12 residues. Germline CDR1 is SEHNR and CDR2 is FQNEAQ (reference sequence). The CDR3 DNA sequence: TGTGCCAGCAGCTCTAAGGGGGAGACCCAGTACTTC. Its protein is CASSSKGETQYF.

This clone showed up just a few times. The chain combines TRBV11-2 with TRBJ1-1, with 8 bases lining up with TRBD1. The CDR3 runs to 14 residues. The V gene end was trimmed by 9 bases and the J gene end by 3 bases; junction bases not matched to a gene: 9. Germline V lookup: CDR1 SGHAT, CDR2 FQNNGV. CDR3 protein: CASTRGRVDTEAFF. Here the CDR3 DNA reads TGTGCCAGTACCAGGGGGCGCGTTGACACTGAAGCTTTCTTT.

V and J are TRBV2 and TRBJ1-3, with D hard to call. The CDR3 runs 16 residues. Per the germline V gene, CDR1 is SNHLY and CDR2 is FYNNEI. V shed 2 bases and J shed 3 bases, with 14 bases lying between them. The CDR3: CASSETFPPDGNTIYF. In DNA form, the CDR3 reads TGTGCCAGCAGTGAAACCTTCCCCCCAGATGGAAACACCATATATTTT.

The chain employs TRBV19 and TRBJ2-3, with 13 nucleotides matching TRBD2. The CDR3 runs 18 residues. CDR1 and CDR2 (germline): LNHDA, SQIVND (reference sequence). V shed 5 bases and J 0 bases; nucleotides not matched to a gene: 8. The CDR3 DNA reads TGTGCCAGTAGTGGGGGACTAGCGGGGTCCCCTAGCACAGATACGCAGTATTTT. This codes for CASSGGLAGSPSTDTQYF.

The chain carries TRBV2 and TRBJ1-1; 8 bases agree with TRBD1. Germline V gene sequence: CDR1 SNHLY, CDR2 FYNNEI. The J segment lost 0 bases and the V segment lost 7 bases, leaving 4 bases of the junction unmatched. This CDR3 is 14 amino acids long. CDR3 residues: CASTQGALNTEAFF. Here the CDR3 DNA reads TGTGCCAGCACCCAGGGGGCATTGAACACTGAAGCTTTCTTT.

This clone was counted between two and nine times. The CDR3 sequence: CAWSVRQENTEAFF. The CDR3 DNA sequence: TGTGCCTGGAGTGTGAGACAGGAGAACACTGAAGCTTTCTTT. The chain combines TRBV30 with TRBJ1-1; D possibly corresponds to TRBD1 (6 bases). This CDR3 has 14 residues. The ends were cut back, 0 bases at V and 1 base at J, with 9 bases in the middle. Germline V lookup: CDR1 GTSNPN, CDR2 SVGIG (reference sequence).

The table lists this clone with a few counts. The CDR3 DNA sequence: TGTGCCAGCAGGGATACAGGGGAGATTGGCTACACCTTC. This translates into CASRDTGEIGYTF. V and J are TRBV6-6 and TRBJ1-2; 7 positions agree with TRBD1. This CDR3 is 13 amino acids long. Germline CDR1 reads MNHNY; CDR2 reads SVGAGI (reference sequence). V was clipped by 6 bases and J by 7 bases; unmatched bases: 8.